Shown below are 20 T cell receptor beta chains from a single sample sequenced in a study of T-cell reconstitution after alpha-beta-depleted transplantation in children. The library targeted TCRbeta and was prepared with unique molecular identifiers. TCRdb passed the PCR reads through MiXCR, listing each CDR3 protein once. This table has about 460,000 distinct CDR3 sequences, about an eighth appearing once. This specimen was PBMCs, mostly from graft donor cells, taken 180 days after TCRalphabeta/CD19-depleted stem cell transplant. These receptor sequences come from a female patient aged 2-10 years who had a stem cell transplant for aplastic anemia, so the T cells may come from the graft donor.

The table lists this clonotype with a few counts. The chain is built from TRBV3-1 and TRBJ2-1; D call uncertain. From germline, CDR1 is LGHDT and CDR2 YNNKEL (reference sequence). V shed 0 bases and J shed 0 bases, with 6 bases lying between them. The CDR3 is 15 residues long. The CDR3 DNA sequence: TGTGCCAGCAGCCAAGATACGGGCTCCTACAATGAGCAGTTCTTC. Translation gives CASSQDTGSYNEQFF.

This clonotype was seen more than once but under ten times. The chain is built from TRBV15 and TRBJ2-5; D unclear. Germline CDR1 reads LNHNV; CDR2 reads YYDKDF (reference sequence). Trimming removed 0 bases from V and 4 bases from J, with 6 bases in between. This CDR3 comprises 13 residues. For the CDR3, the DNA is TGTGCCACCAGCAGAGATCATACAGAGACCCAGTACTTC. Translation: CATSRDHTETQYF.

The chain joins TRBV18 to TRBJ1-1, with 8 bases matching TRBD1. With V trimmed by 3 bases and J by 3 bases, 6 bases remained unmatched. Per germline, CDR1 KGHSH and CDR2 LQKENI. This CDR3 contains 15 residues. The CDR3 DNA reads as TGTGCCAGCTCACCTAGGACAGGGTGGCACACTGAAGCTTTCTTT. This encodes CASSPRTGWHTEAFF.

The table lists this clonotype with a few counts. The chain employs TRBV7-2 and TRBJ1-1; maybe TRBD1 (5 bases). Between the trimmed V and J ends, which lost 2 bases and 4 bases, there was a span of 11 bases. Germline-derived CDR1 and CDR2 are SGHTA and FQGNSA. The CDR3 sequence is 14 residues long. In nucleotides, the CDR3 is TGTGCCAGCAGCTTATGGGGGGAGGGCACTGAAGCTTTCTTT. This codes for CASSLWGEGTEAFF. Complete variable domain (other parts from reference TRBV7-2 and TRBJ1-1): GAGVSQSPSNKVTEKGKDVELRCDPISGHTALYWYRQSLGQGLEFLIYFQGNSAPDKSGLPSDRFSAERTGGSVSTLTIQRTQQEDSAVYLCASSLWGEGTEAFFGQGTRLTVV.

This clonotype was recorded a few times. V usage is TRBV12-3 or TRBV12-4 and J usage is TRBJ1-2, with 8 bases fitting TRBD1. The CDR3 covers 13 residues. The trim removed 7 bases at V and 8 bases at J, leaving 9 bases unmatched. CDR3 DNA: TGTGCCAGCACCAAATCAGGGGGCGTAGGCTACACCTTC. The encoded protein is CASTKSGGVGYTF.

The gene calls are TRBV6-1 and TRBJ1-1; weak D call: TRBD1 (5 bases). Germline V gives CDR1 MNHNS, CDR2 SASEGT. The CDR3 covers 15 residues. The ends were cut back, 4 bases at V and 1 base at J, with 13 bases in the middle. CDR3 sequence: CASSAQGTGNTEAFF. The CDR3 DNA sequence: TGTGCCAGCAGTGCACAAGGGACGGGGAACACTGAAGCTTTCTTT.

The CDR3 bases are TGCAGCGGCCCAAAGGGGGAGACCCAGTACTTC. This translates into CSGPKGETQYF. This rearrangement joins TRBV29-1 to TRBJ2-5; D is perhaps TRBD1 (5 bases). Germline V gene sequence: CDR1 SQVTM, CDR2 ANQGSEA. CDR3 length: 11 amino acids. V shed 7 bases and J shed 5 bases, with 11 bases lying between them.

This clonotype has only a few counts. The chain couples TRBV18 to TRBJ1-1, with 12 bases that match TRBD1. The CDR3 consists of 14 residues. J gave up 5 bases and V 5 bases, and 3 bases lay outside the gene matches. CDR1 and CDR2 (germline): KGHSH, LQKENI. CDR3 sequence (DNA): TGTGCCAGCTCAGCGGGACAGGGGGCTACTGAAGCTTTCTTT. Translating it yields CASSAGQGATEAFF.

Only a few counts were recorded for this clonotype. The gene calls are TRBV7-2 and TRBJ2-7; TRBD1 agrees at 9 bases. In germline, CDR1 is SGHTA, CDR2 FQGNSA. CDR3 size: 14 residues. V shed 5 bases, J shed 3 bases, and the junction held 5 bases outside the gene matches. This chain's CDR3 is CASSLRGQGYEQYF. CDR3 nucleotide sequence: TGTGCCAGCAGCCTAAGGGGACAGGGCTACGAGCAGTACTTC.

V gene TRBV7-8 combines with J gene TRBJ1-3; no firm D call. Germline loops: CDR1 SGHVS, CDR2 FQNEAQ. The CDR3 is 14 amino acids. Trimming shortened V by 1 base and J by 2 bases, and 6 bases separated the two germline ends. Here the CDR3 DNA reads TGTGCCAGCAGCTTAGATACGCCTGGAAACACCATATATTTT. Its translation: CASSLDTPGNTIYF.

This clonotype was counted a few times. J is TRBJ1-2 and V is TRBV18; possible D gene TRBD1, 5 bases. CDR1 KGHSH and CDR2 LQKENI come from the germline V gene. CDR3 length: 13 residues. Trimming left V 3 bases short and J 8 bases short, with 13 bases between. The CDR3, as DNA: TGTGCCAGCTCACCTAGGGACGGCTCGGGCTACACCTTC. Translated, it gives CASSPRDGSGYTF.

The J gene is TRBJ1-5, the V gene TRBV6-2 or TRBV6-3; tentative D call: TRBD1 (5 bases). The CDR3 length is 12 residues. Trimming pared 7 bases from V and 6 bases from J, leaving 10 bases between. Germline values: CDR1 MNHEY, CDR2 SVGEGT. The CDR3 nucleotides read TGTGCCAGCACCCCGGGGACTCAGCCCCAGCATTTT. Its protein is CASTPGTQPQHF.

The table lists this clonotype with many counts. The V call is TRBV5-1, the J call TRBJ2-7; 9 nucleotides match TRBD2. Germline assignment: CDR1 SGHRS and CDR2 YFSETQ. The CDR3 runs 14 residues. J was trimmed by 5 bases and V by 7 bases; bases with no gene match: 10. The DNA of the CDR3 is TGCGCCAGCGGGACCTTAGCGGGAGACCACGAGCAGTACTTC. Translated, it gives CASGTLAGDHEQYF.

This clonotype appeared many times. This chain uses TRBV28 with TRBJ2-2; tentatively, D is TRBD1 (6 bases). Germline assignment: CDR1 MDHEN and CDR2 SYDVKM. The length of the CDR3 is 15 residues. V lost 2 bases and J lost 4, with 11 bases in between. DNA for the CDR3: TGTGCCAGCAGTTTACATGGACAGAGCACCGGGGAGCTGTTTTTT. As protein: CASSLHGQSTGELFF.

This clonotype showed up many times. This chain uses TRBV9 with TRBJ2-7, with a weak D call TRBD1 (5 bases). There are 16 residues in the CDR3. V dropped 0 bases and J dropped 1 base, with 14 bases sitting between them. Germline V CDR1 and CDR2: SGDLS, YYNGEE. The CDR3 loop reads CASSVAIQAPSYEQYF. Here the CDR3 DNA reads TGTGCCAGCAGCGTAGCCATACAGGCCCCGTCCTACGAGCAGTACTTC.

This clonotype has more than one count but fewer than ten. This chain links TRBV12-3 or TRBV12-4 with TRBJ2-3; a possible D gene is TRBD1 (6 bases). V was cut by 6 bases and J by 3 bases, with 13 bases left in between. The CDR3 contains 14 residues. The CDR3 DNA is TGTGCCAGCAGGACCGGGACACCGACAGATACGCAGTATTTT. This encodes CASRTGTPTDTQYF.

This clonotype occurred many times. This sequence joins TRBV9 and TRBJ2-1; D perhaps matches TRBD1 (6 bases). CDR3 length: 16 amino acids. The germline CDR1 and CDR2 sequences are SGDLS and YYNGEE. Trimming shortened V by 0 bases and J by 6 bases, and 16 bases separated the two germline ends. The CDR3 region has the DNA TGTGCCAGCAGCGTAGAGGGGGTAGCCCGGGGCAATGAGCAGTTCTTC. It codes for CASSVEGVARGNEQFF.

This clonotype occurred a few times. The chain uses TRBV4-3 and TRBJ2-5; D is unclear. Trimming stripped 0 bases from V and 2 bases from J, with 10 bases between. Germline lookup yields CDR1 LGHNA and CDR2 YSLEER. There are 15 residues in the CDR3. CDR3 in DNA: TGCGCCAGCAGCCAAGATCCAATTCCACAAGAGACCCAGTACTTC. Translation gives CASSQDPIPQETQYF.

This clonotype was recorded at least ten times. This rearrangement joins TRBV12-3 or TRBV12-4 to TRBJ2-3; possible D gene TRBD1, 5 bases. Between the trimmed V and J ends, which lost 5 bases and 2 bases, there was a span of 11 bases. This CDR3 comprises 14 residues. The DNA for the CDR3 is TGTGCCAGCAGTGCAGGGATTTTCACAGATACGCAGTATTTT. Translation gives CASSAGIFTDTQYF.

This clonotype was found a few times. This chain connects TRBV3-1 to TRBJ2-1; 9 bases line up with TRBD2. Germline V gene sequence: CDR1 LGHDT, CDR2 YNNKEL (reference sequence). Losses at the gene ends were 0 bases for V and 5 bases for J; bases not matched to a gene: 8. This CDR3 region has 17 residues. CDR3 sequence (DNA): TGTGCCAGCAGCCAAGAATCGGGACTAGCTGGCGACAATGAGCAGTTCTTC. The encoded protein is CASSQESGLAGDNEQFF.